This passage covers 11 T cell receptor beta chains from one sample sequenced in a study of blood T cell repertoires in COVID-19. The repertoire was sequenced with immunoSEQ multiplex PCR; TCRdb's copy has only in-frame clones and lacks some. The top ten hold 0.45% to 0.6% of the sample, which has 170,000 or so clones, more than 85% seen once. The sequenced material came from peripheral blood. These receptors were obtained from a man in his sixties with COVID-19, enrolled during active disease.

The chain employs TRBV19 and TRBJ2-7, with a tentative D call TRBD2 (6 bases). Trimming pared 0 bases from V and 3 bases from J, leaving 12 bases between. The CDR3 extends over 15 amino acids. Germline-derived CDR1 and CDR2 are LNHDA and SQIVND (reference sequence). CDR3 sequence (DNA): TGTGCCAGTAGTATAGAGGAGGGTGGTAACTACGAGCAGTACTTC. It translates to CASSIEEGGNYEQYF.

The J gene is TRBJ2-7, the V gene TRBV5-5, with 16 bases matching TRBD2. Germline assignment: CDR1 SGHKS and CDR2 YYEKEE (reference sequence). V lost 3 bases to trimming and J lost 6 bases; unmatched junction nucleotides: 9. This CDR3 has 17 amino acids. The CDR3 here is CASSSGLAGGTAGEQYF. DNA for the CDR3: TGTGCCAGCAGCTCGGGACTAGCGGGGGGGACCGCTGGCGAGCAGTACTTC. Variable domain in full (rest from reference TRBV5-5 and TRBJ2-7): DAGVTQSPTHLIKTRGQQVTLRCSPISGHKSVSWYQQVLGQGPQFIFQYYEKEERGRGNFPDRFSARQFPNYSSELNVNALLLGDSALYLCASSSGLAGGTAGEQYFGPGTRLTVT.

In regard to this clone: Other DNA variants within this sample encode the same CDR3. V gene TRBV25-1 combines with J gene TRBJ2-1, with no clear D. This CDR3 is built from 16 residues. Germline values: CDR1 MGHDK, CDR2 SYGVNS. Trimming took off 1 base at V and 2 bases at J, with 12 bases between the two ends. CDR3 protein: CASSESRTATYNEQFF. The DNA for the CDR3 is TGTGCCAGCAGTGAATCAAGAACAGCTACCTACAATGAGCAGTTCTTC.

V usage is TRBV6-4 and J usage is TRBJ1-6; D uncertain. Trimming left V 2 bases short and J 7 bases short, with 18 bases between. This CDR3 region has 17 residues. CDR1 is MRHNA and CDR2 is SNTAGT in the germline V gene. CDR3 bases: TGTGCCAGCAGTGACGTCCAAGGGTCCACGGGGAATTCACCCCTCCACTTT. Translated, it gives CASSDVQGSTGNSPLHF.

V gene TRBV5-1 combines with J gene TRBJ2-7, with 8 bases identical to TRBD2. In germline, CDR1 is SGHRS, CDR2 YFSETQ. The CDR3 runs 17 residues. Unmatched junction bases numbered 16, after V lost 1 base and J lost 7 bases. The CDR3 DNA is TGCGCCAGCAGCTTGATTGTCTCTGGGACTAGGGCTACGGAGCAGTACTTC. Translation: CASSLIVSGTRATEQYF.

The chain uses TRBV6-6 and TRBJ1-2, with TRBD1 identical over 7 bases. J was trimmed by 14 bases and V by 0 bases; bases with no gene match: 12. CDR1 is MNHNY, CDR2 SVGAGI, per germline (reference sequence). This CDR3 is 14 amino acids long. CDR3 loop: CASSYSGSRTGQTF. The CDR3 DNA reads TGTGCCAGCAGTTACTCAGGCTCCAGGACAGGCCAGACCTTC.

The chain is built from TRBV11-2 and TRBJ1-2, with 10 bases matching TRBD1. The CDR3 is 15 residues long. The junction had 10 bases not matched to a gene; V was cut back by 4 bases and J by 8 bases. From germline, CDR1 is SGHAT and CDR2 FQNNGV. In DNA, the CDR3 is TGTGCCAGCAGCTCTCCGGGACAGGGGTTCAGAGGCTACACCTTC. This gives the protein CASSSPGQGFRGYTF.

V usage is TRBV9 and J usage is TRBJ2-3; the D gene is possibly TRBD2 (5 bases). In germline, CDR1 is SGDLS, CDR2 YYNGEE. The V end was cut by 0 bases, the J end by 6 bases, with 8 bases between. CDR3 length equals 13 residues. The CDR3 region has the DNA TGTGCCAGCAGCGTAGAGGGCGGGGATACGCAGTATTTT. Protein: CASSVEGGDTQYF.

About this clone itself: Other DNA sequences from this sample encode an identical CDR3 as well. The V call is TRBV30, the J call TRBJ1-5; 7 nucleotides match TRBD1. The CDR3 runs 13 residues. V was clipped by 3 bases and J by 6 bases; unmatched bases: 5. Germline values: CDR1 GTSNPN, CDR2 SVGIG (reference sequence). For the CDR3, the DNA is TGTGCCTGGAGCGGAGGGGGCGGTCAGCCCCAGCATTTT. Translating it yields CAWSGGGGQPQHF.

The chain combines TRBV18 with TRBJ2-1; 7 bases agree with TRBD1. Germline loops: CDR1 KGHSH, CDR2 LQKENI. The CDR3 contains 15 residues. V gave up 4 bases and J gave up 1 base; unmatched junction bases: 4. The CDR3 is CASSLMTGSYNEQFF. The CDR3 DNA sequence: TGTGCCAGCTCACTGATGACAGGGTCCTACAATGAGCAGTTCTTC.

This clone was seen a few times. Distinct nucleotide sequences in the sample also encode this CDR3. V gene TRBV11-2 combines with J gene TRBJ2-6; no definite D call. V was cut by 3 bases and J by 1 base, with 7 bases left in between. The CDR3 runs 15 residues. CDR1 and CDR2 (germline): SGHAT, FQNNGV. This CDR3 reads CASSLMRSGANVLTF. CDR3 coding DNA: TGTGCCAGCAGCTTGATGAGGTCTGGGGCCAACGTCCTGACTTTC.